The T cell receptor beta chain under discussion was sequenced for a study of identical twins. Study results and caveats: The authors noted that invariant MAIT and iNKT cells could partly confound zero-insertion analyses.

A universal primer site came from template switching; cDNA carried unique molecular identifiers. TCRdb recomputed calls from the 5' RACE reads with MiXCR, one row per CDR3 protein. The sample yields some 240,000 distinct CDR3 sequences, roughly 8% seen once. Of note for this clonotype: As yet, its antigen is unknown.

J was trimmed by 4 bases and V by 3 bases; bases with no gene match: 15. The CDR3 has 17 residues. The germline V gene encodes CDR1 DFQATT and CDR2 SNEGSKA (reference sequence). The sample was also linked to a second study, of yellow fever vaccine responses in identical twins. That study reports: Vaccine T cell responses of twins reportedly seemed partly convergent and partly personalized.

This chain uses TRBV20-1 with TRBJ2-7; 10 nucleotides align to TRBD2. Sample: CD8+ T cells sorted from blood. The sequence came from a woman between 18 and 30 years old in good health. This CDR3 reads CSARGSPKREGRYEQYF. The CDR3 DNA reads as TGCAGTGCTAGGGGATCCCCCAAGCGGGAGGGCCGGTACGAGCAGTACTTC.